This TCR beta chain is from a study of cytomegalovirus exposure and HLA in healthy donors. At the level of the study: In terms of ancestry, the Caucasian-associated cluster contained roughly 81% of the approximately 420 genotyped donors.

With regard to this clone: Antigen specificity is unknown.

From germline, CDR1 is SGHRS and CDR2 YFSETQ. V shed 0 bases, J shed 0 bases, and the junction held 2 bases outside the gene matches. This CDR3 spans 15 amino acids. The primer mix had 60 Vbeta and 13 Jbeta primers. The table came from immunoSEQ multiplex PCR; TCRdb's copy has only in-frame clones and leaves some out. The repertoire holds some 120,000 clones, approximately 70% seen once, with roughly 10% in the top ten. Study outcomes and limitations: Presence/absence analyses took donor sequencing depth as roughly uniform. Most CMV-associated TCR beta chains were later found to appear HLA-restricted. Sequencing had likely introduced a cluster of highly shared sequence variants as an artifact.

The source material was PBMCs. This TCR was sampled from a young man in good health and CMV-seropositive. The chain is built from TRBV5-1 and TRBJ1-1, with 7 bases that match TRBD1. The CDR3 coding sequence is TGCGCCAGCAGCTTGGAAGGGACAGTGAACACTGAAGCTTTCTTT. Amino acid sequence: CASSLEGTVNTEAFF.